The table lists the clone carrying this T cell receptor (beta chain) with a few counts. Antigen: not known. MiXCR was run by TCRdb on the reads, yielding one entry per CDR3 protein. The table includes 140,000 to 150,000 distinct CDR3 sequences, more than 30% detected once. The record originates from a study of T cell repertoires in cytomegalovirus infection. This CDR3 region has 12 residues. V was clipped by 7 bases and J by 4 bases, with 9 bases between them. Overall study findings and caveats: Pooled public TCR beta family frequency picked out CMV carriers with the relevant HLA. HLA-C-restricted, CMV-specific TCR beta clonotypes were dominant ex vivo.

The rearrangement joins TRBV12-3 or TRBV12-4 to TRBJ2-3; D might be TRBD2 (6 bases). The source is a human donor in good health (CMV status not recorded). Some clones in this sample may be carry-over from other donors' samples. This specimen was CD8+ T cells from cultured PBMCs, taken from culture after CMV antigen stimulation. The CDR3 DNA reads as TGTGCCAGCACCCCGGGAGCAGATACGCAGTATTTT. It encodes CASTPGADTQYF.